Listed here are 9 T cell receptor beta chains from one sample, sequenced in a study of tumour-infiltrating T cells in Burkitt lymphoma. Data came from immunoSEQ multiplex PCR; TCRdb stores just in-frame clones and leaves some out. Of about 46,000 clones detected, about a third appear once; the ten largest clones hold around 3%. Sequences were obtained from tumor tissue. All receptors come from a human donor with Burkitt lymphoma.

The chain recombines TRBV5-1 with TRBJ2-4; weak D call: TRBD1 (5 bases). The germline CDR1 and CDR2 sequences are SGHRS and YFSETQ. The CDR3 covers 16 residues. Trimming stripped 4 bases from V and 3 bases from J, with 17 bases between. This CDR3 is CASSPGWGSGKNIQYF. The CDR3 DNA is TGCGCCAGCAGCCCCGGCTGGGGCAGTGGCAAAAACATTCAGTACTTC.

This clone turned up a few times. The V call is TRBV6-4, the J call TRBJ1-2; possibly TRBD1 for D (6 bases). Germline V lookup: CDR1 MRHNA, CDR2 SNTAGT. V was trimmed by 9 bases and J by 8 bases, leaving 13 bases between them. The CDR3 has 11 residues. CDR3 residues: CASPGARGYTF. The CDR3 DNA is TGTGCCAGTCCGGGGGCAAGGGGCTACACCTTC.

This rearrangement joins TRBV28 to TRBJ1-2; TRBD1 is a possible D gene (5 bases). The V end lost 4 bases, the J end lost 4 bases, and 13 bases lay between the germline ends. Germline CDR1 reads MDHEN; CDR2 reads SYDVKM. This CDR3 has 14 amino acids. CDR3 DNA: TGTGCCAGCAGTTGGGGTAACCAGGGCTATGGCTACACCTTC. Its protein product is CASSWGNQGYGYTF.

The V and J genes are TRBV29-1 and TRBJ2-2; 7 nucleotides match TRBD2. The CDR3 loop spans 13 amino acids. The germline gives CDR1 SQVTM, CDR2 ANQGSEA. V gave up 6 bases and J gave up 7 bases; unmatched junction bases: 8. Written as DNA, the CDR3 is TGCAGCGTGGCTACTAGCGTCGGCGGGGAGCTGTTTTTT. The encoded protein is CSVATSVGGELFF.

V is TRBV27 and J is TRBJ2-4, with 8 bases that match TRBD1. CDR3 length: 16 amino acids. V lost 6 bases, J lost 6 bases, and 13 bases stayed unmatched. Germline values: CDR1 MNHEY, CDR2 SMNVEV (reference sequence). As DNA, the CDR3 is TGTGCCAGCAGCGTGGGGCCAGGGGGCCCCTTAAACATTCAGTACTTC. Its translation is CASSVGPGGPLNIQYF.

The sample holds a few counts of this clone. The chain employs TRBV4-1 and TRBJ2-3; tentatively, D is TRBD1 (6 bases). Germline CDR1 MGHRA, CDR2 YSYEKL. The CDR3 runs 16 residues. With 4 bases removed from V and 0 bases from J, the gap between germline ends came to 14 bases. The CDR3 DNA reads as TGCGCCAGCAGCCCGAGGGTGGGGGCCAGCACAGATACGCAGTATTTT. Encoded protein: CASSPRVGASTDTQYF.

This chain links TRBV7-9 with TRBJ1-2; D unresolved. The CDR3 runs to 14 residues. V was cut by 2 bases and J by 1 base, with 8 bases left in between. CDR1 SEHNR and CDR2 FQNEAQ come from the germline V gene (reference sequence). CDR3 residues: CASSLRLDNYGYTF. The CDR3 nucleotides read TGTGCCAGCAGCTTAAGACTCGATAACTATGGCTACACCTTC.

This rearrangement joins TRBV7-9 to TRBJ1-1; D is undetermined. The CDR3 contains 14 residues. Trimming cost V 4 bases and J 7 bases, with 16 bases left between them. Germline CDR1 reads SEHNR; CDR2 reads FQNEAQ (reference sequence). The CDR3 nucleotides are TGTGCCAGCAGCTCTCCGCTACGGTCGGGTGAAGCTTTCTTT. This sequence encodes CASSSPLRSGEAFF. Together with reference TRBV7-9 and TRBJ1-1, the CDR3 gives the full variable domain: DTGVSQNPRHKITKRGQNVTFRCDPISEHNRLYWYRQTLGQGPEFLTYFQNEAQLEKSRLLSDRFSAERPKGSFSTLEIQRTEQGDSAMYLCASSSPLRSGEAFFGQGTRLTVV.

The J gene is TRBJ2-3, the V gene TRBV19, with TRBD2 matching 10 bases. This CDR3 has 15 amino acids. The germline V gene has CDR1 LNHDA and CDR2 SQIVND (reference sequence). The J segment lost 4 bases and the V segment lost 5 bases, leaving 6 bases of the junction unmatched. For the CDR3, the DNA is TGTGCCAGTAGTTCTAGCGGGGGTGGGGCAGATACGCAGTATTTT. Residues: CASSSSGGGADTQYF. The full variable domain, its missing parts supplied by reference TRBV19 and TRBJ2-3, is DGGITQSPKYLFRKEGQNVTLSCEQNLNHDAMYWYRQDPGQGLRLIYYSQIVNDFQKGDIAEGYSVSREKKESFPLTVTSAQKNPTAFYLCASSSSGGGADTQYFGPGTRLTVL.